Given below is one T cell receptor (beta chain) in context. What it binds is unknown. Trimming pared 3 bases from V and 6 bases from J, leaving 8 bases between. Germline V gene sequence: CDR1 MNHNS, CDR2 SASEGT. This CDR3 is built from 13 residues. The repertoire was sequenced with immunoSEQ multiplex PCR; TCRdb's copy has only in-frame clones and lacks some. The table has about 350,000 clones, roughly 90% seen once. Indicated treatment: around 19 received Ad26.COV2.S at low or high dose, single or two shots; 5 received placebo; per-sample allocation not given. Samples were taken on day 63 after the first vaccine or placebo injection. The data derive from a study of Ad26.COV2.S vaccination and SARS-CoV-2 variants. Study-level points and caveats: Quantification of TCR breadth and depth may have yielded underestimates of total T cell responses.

This specimen was peripheral blood, taken in a trial of Ad26.COV2.S vaccine versus placebo. This clonotype originated in a person between 18 and 59 years old who received the Ad26.COV2.S COVID-19 vaccine or a placebo. The chain has TRBV6-1 and TRBJ2-2; D unclear. CDR3 sequence: CASSEMGSGELFF. The CDR3 nucleotides are TGTGCCAGCAGTGAGATGGGGTCCGGGGAGCTGTTTTTT.